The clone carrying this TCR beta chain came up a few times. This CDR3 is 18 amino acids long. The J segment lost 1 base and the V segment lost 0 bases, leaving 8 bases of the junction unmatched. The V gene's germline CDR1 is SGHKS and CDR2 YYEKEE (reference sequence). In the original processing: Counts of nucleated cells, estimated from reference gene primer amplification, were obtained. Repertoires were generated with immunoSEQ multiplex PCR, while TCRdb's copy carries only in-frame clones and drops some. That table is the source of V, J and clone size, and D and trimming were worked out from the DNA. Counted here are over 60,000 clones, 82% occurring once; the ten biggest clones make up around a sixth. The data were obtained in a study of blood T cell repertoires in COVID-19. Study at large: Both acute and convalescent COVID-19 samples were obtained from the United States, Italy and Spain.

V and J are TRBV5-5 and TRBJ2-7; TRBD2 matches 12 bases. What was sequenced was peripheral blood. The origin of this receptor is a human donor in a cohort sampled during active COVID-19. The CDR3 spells CASSLGTGLAGHSYEQYF. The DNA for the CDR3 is TGTGCCAGCAGCTTGGGAACAGGACTAGCGGGACATTCCTACGAGCAGTACTTC.